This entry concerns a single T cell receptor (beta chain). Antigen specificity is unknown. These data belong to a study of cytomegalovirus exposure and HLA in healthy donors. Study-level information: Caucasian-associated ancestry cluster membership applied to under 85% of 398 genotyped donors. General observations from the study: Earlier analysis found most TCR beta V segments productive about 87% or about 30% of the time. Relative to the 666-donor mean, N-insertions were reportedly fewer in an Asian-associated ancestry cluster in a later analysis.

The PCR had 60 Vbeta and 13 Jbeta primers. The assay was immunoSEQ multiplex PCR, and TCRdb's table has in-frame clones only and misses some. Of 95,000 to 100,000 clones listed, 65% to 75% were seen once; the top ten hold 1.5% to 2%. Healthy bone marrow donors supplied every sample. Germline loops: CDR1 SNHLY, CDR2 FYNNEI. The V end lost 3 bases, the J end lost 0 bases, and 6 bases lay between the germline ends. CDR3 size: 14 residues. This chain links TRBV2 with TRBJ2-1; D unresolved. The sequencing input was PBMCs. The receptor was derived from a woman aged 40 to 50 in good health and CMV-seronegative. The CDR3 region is CASSDWSSYNEQFF. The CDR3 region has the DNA TGTGCCAGCAGTGACTGGAGCTCCTACAATGAGCAGTTCTTC.